The 9 T cell receptor beta chains given below trace back to one sample, sequenced in a study of blood T cell repertoires in COVID-19. TCRdb keeps only in-frame clones here, not all; method: immunoSEQ multiplex PCR. The repertoire includes roughly 99,000 clones, about 80% of them detected once, and around 4.5% sits in the top ten. Sequenced material: peripheral blood. All receptors come from a man in his sixties or seventies with acute or convalescent COVID-19.

This clone was counted only a few times. The V and J genes are TRBV18 and TRBJ1-5; TRBD1 agrees at 8 bases. This CDR3 has 14 residues. Germline V lookup: CDR1 KGHSH, CDR2 LQKENI. The junction had 7 bases not matched to a gene; V was cut back by 6 bases and J by 6 bases. In DNA form, the CDR3 reads TGTGCCAGCTCGGGGGGACAGGTACGTCAGCCCCAGCATTTT. Translating it yields CASSGGQVRQPQHF. Full variable domain (rest looked up from reference TRBV18 and TRBJ1-5): NAGVMQNPRHLVRRRGQEARLRCSPMKGHSHVYWYRQLPEEGLKFMVYLQKENIIDESGMPKERFSAEFPKEGPSILRIQQVVRGDSAAYFCASSGGQVRQPQHFGDGTRLSIL.

The chain has TRBV6-2 or TRBV6-3 and TRBJ2-2; 12 bases line up with TRBD2. In germline, CDR1 is MNHEY, CDR2 SVGEGT. This CDR3 has 17 residues. The junction had 8 bases not matched to a gene; V was cut back by 2 bases and J by 7 bases. This chain's CDR3 is CASSYRASGGASGELFF. CDR3 sequence (DNA): TGTGCCAGCAGTTACAGGGCTAGCGGGGGGGCAAGCGGGGAGCTGTTTTTT.

The chain combines TRBV19 with TRBJ1-1; 7 bases are a match to TRBD1. CDR1 LNHDA and CDR2 SQIVND come from the germline V gene (reference sequence). There are 14 residues in the CDR3. V lost 2 bases, J lost 6 bases, and 6 bases stayed unmatched. The CDR3 DNA reads TGTGCCAGTAGTATATGGGGCGGGACAGCTGAAGCTTTCTTT. The encoded protein is CASSIWGGTAEAFF. Filled out from reference TRBV19 and TRBJ1-1, the complete variable domain reads DGGITQSPKYLFRKEGQNVTLSCEQNLNHDAMYWYRQDPGQGLRLIYYSQIVNDFQKGDIAEGYSVSREKKESFPLTVTSAQKNPTAFYLCASSIWGGTAEAFFGQGTRLTVV.

A remark on this clone: In the same sample, other DNA sequences code for this CDR3. This sequence joins TRBV6-6 and TRBJ2-5; D uncertain. V was clipped by 5 bases and J by 5 bases, with 6 bases between them. CDR1 and CDR2 from the germline V gene are MNHNY and SVGAGI (reference sequence). The CDR3 length is 11 residues. The CDR3: CASSPRETQYF. The CDR3 bases are TGTGCCAGCAGTCCTCGGGAGACCCAGTACTTC.

The CDR3 loop is CASSQGSSGASSSYNEQFF. The CDR3 region has the DNA TGTGCCAGCAGCCAAGGTAGTAGCGGGGCCTCAAGCTCCTACAATGAGCAGTTCTTC. This rearrangement joins TRBV3-1 (or the pseudogene TRBV3-2) to TRBJ2-1; TRBD2 agrees at 8 bases. Trimming cost V 1 base and J 0 bases; bases outside gene matches: 11. The germline gives CDR1 LGHDT, CDR2 YNNKEL (reference sequence). The CDR3 extends over 19 amino acids.

The CDR3 sequence: CASSLETAQNEKLFF. CDR3 DNA: TGTGCCAGCAGCTTAGAAACAGCCCAAAATGAAAAACTGTTTTTT. This chain joins TRBV7-8 and TRBJ1-4; D is unclear. The V gene lost 1 base and the J gene lost 5 bases, with 11 bases spanning the gap. Germline values: CDR1 SGHVS, CDR2 FQNEAQ. CDR3 length: 15 residues.

The CDR3 reads CASSLVLYNEQFF. The CDR3 DNA reads as TGTGCCAGCAGCTTAGTCCTTTACAATGAGCAGTTCTTC. The rearrangement joins TRBV7-8 to TRBJ2-1, with D hard to call. Germline V gene lookup returns CDR1 SGHVS and CDR2 FQNEAQ. The CDR3 has 13 residues. Trimming removed 1 base from V and 4 bases from J, with 5 bases in between.

The rearrangement links TRBV3-1 (or the pseudogene TRBV3-2) to TRBJ2-5; D gene uncertain. Germline lookup yields CDR1 LGHDT and CDR2 YNNKEL (reference sequence). V lost 0 bases, J lost 2 bases, and 7 bases lay in between. The CDR3 runs to 14 residues. This CDR3 is CASSQDTTQETQYF. The CDR3 nucleotides are TGTGCCAGCAGCCAAGATACTACTCAAGAGACCCAGTACTTC.

A remark on this clone: This specimen includes other DNA sequences encoding the same CDR3. The chain has TRBV19 and TRBJ1-5, with TRBD1 matching over 9 bases. The length of the CDR3 is 14 residues. V lost 1 base to trimming and J lost 5 bases; unmatched junction nucleotides: 0. Germline CDR1 reads LNHDA; CDR2 reads SQIVND (reference sequence). The CDR3 DNA is TGTGCCAGTAGTATAGGACAGGGGGATCAGCCCCAGCATTTT. Translation: CASSIGQGDQPQHF.